This T cell receptor (beta chain) comes out of a study of T cell responses to AZD1222 COVID-19 vaccine. Study-wide findings and caveats: The study found vaccine-associated CD4 TCRs spanning spike, dominant at 160-218 and 743-854. The donor group comprised mostly white British people and more females; the analysis possibly underestimated clonal diversity. Baseline seropositivity occurred in only a handful of AZD1222 recipients. Repertoires were sampled only after the peak T cell response.

TCRdb keeps only in-frame clones here, not all; method: immunoSEQ multiplex PCR. The sample includes fewer than 150,000 clones, around 88% of them seen just once. Comment on this clone: The antigen is undetermined. Sequence at one end of the junction differs from germline and may be a read error.

Specimen: peripheral blood, collected 28 days after the second AZD1222 dose. This receptor was obtained from an adult who received the AZD1222 COVID-19 vaccine.

The CDR3 region has the DNA TGCGCCAGCAGCCCCCTACAGGGGGTAAACACTGAAGTTTTCTTT. Translating gives CASSPLQGVNTEVFF. The chain couples TRBV5-1 to TRBJ1-1; 8 nucleotides align to TRBD1. CDR3 size: 15 residues. Germline lookup yields CDR1 SGHRS and CDR2 YFSETQ.